Below are 26 T cell receptor beta chains sequenced from a single sample in a study of vaccination and CD4 T cells after COVID-19. What these receptors recognize is not known. Regarding time point: late sampling 161 to 241 days after vaccination in three convalescent patients. The treatment is: approximately 11-day PBMC culture with coronavirus spike peptide pools or control peptides (ViraFEST assay). Cultured CD4+ T-cell DNA underwent Oncomine TCR Beta short-read sequencing. Each CDR3 protein gets one entry after TCRdb re-called the PCR reads with MiXCR. The data show some 21,000 distinct CDR3 sequences, 46% seen once. The sample in question was CD4+ T cells from blood, cultured in vitro, obtained about 7 months after SARS-CoV-2 vaccination. Every receptor here comes from a human donor who had recovered from COVID-19.

This chain joins TRBV10-3 and TRBJ2-7; TRBD2 matches at 13 bases. Germline V gives CDR1 ENHRY, CDR2 SYGVKD. J lost 2 bases, V lost 10 bases, and 5 bases had no gene match. The CDR3 covers 14 residues. CDR3 residues: CATWTSGSTYEQYF. In DNA form, the CDR3 reads TGTGCCACATGGACTAGCGGGAGCACCTACGAGCAGTACTTC.

The V gene is TRBV2, the J gene TRBJ1-5, with D unresolved. This CDR3 is 13 amino acids long. Trimming pared 3 bases from V and 6 bases from J, leaving 9 bases between. Germline V gives CDR1 SNHLY, CDR2 FYNNEI. CDR3 DNA: TGTGCCAGCAGTGAGAGGCGCGGTCAGCCCCAGCATTTT. Translating gives CASSERRGQPQHF.

This chain uses TRBV20-1 with TRBJ2-1; D ambiguous. This CDR3 region has 12 residues. The V end lost 1 base, the J end lost 8 bases, and 9 bases lay between the germline ends. In germline, CDR1 is DFQATT, CDR2 SNEGSKA (reference sequence). The CDR3 region has the DNA TGCAGTGCTAGAGCTGACATGGATGAGCAGTTCTTC. Amino acids: CSARADMDEQFF.

This sequence joins TRBV2 and TRBJ2-1; tentative D call: TRBD2 (8 bases). Trimming took 4 bases from V and 6 from J, leaving 22 bases between them. The CDR3 spans 17 residues. Per germline, CDR1 SNHLY and CDR2 FYNNEI. For the CDR3, the DNA is TGTGCCAGCAGTGCGACGGATAGCGGGACAGTGGGCAATGAGCAGTTCTTC. Translating it yields CASSATDSGTVGNEQFF.

This clonotype was observed a handful of times. The chain carries TRBV5-4 and TRBJ1-5; D is possibly TRBD1 (5 bases). V was clipped by 5 bases and J by 5 bases, with 11 bases between them. Germline CDR1 is SGHNT and CDR2 is YYREEE (reference sequence). This CDR3 is 13 amino acids long. The CDR3 spells CASSSDTHQPQHF. As DNA, the CDR3 is TGTGCCAGCAGTTCGGACACCCATCAGCCCCAGCATTTT.

The gene calls are TRBV11-2 and TRBJ2-7; the D is unclear. There are 13 residues in the CDR3. Trimming removed 4 bases from V and 3 bases from J, with 10 bases in between. CDR1 is SGHAT and CDR2 is FQNNGV in the germline V gene. The CDR3 reads CASSYSTGYEQYF. In DNA, the CDR3 is TGTGCCAGCAGCTATTCGACGGGCTACGAGCAGTACTTC.

The chain links TRBV20-1 to TRBJ2-5; TRBD1 matches at 7 bases. Germline V gene sequence: CDR1 DFQATT, CDR2 SNEGSKA (reference sequence). With 3 bases clipped from V and 5 bases from J, the junction kept 15 bases outside the gene matches. This CDR3 contains 16 residues. The chain's CDR3 is CSASPQGVVSRETQYF. The CDR3 nucleotides are TGCAGTGCTAGCCCCCAGGGGGTAGTATCCCGCGAGACCCAGTACTTC.

V gene TRBV27 combines with J gene TRBJ1-6; 7 bases line up with TRBD1. This CDR3 comprises 13 residues. The germline V gene has CDR1 MNHEY and CDR2 SMNVEV (reference sequence). V lost 5 bases, J lost 10 bases, and 5 bases stayed unmatched. For the CDR3, the DNA is TGTGCCAGCAGTGTAACAGGGGTCTCACCCCTCCACTTT. This encodes CASSVTGVSPLHF.

The rearrangement links TRBV5-4 to TRBJ1-2, with TRBD1 as a possible D gene (5 bases). The V and J ends lost 2 bases and 1 base respectively, with 9 bases between them. This CDR3 contains 14 residues. CDR1 is SGHNT and CDR2 is YYREEE in the germline V gene (reference sequence). CDR3 sequence (DNA): TGTGCCAGCAGCTTATCGGGGGGTAACTATGGCTACACCTTC. As protein: CASSLSGGNYGYTF.

The CDR3 here is CASSQKEASGNQETQYF. DNA for the CDR3: TGTGCCAGCAGCCAGAAGGAGGCTAGCGGGAACCAAGAGACCCAGTACTTC. V usage is TRBV7-9 and J usage is TRBJ2-5; 9 bases agree with TRBD2. The CDR3 consists of 17 residues. The V gene end was trimmed by 5 bases and the J gene end by 0 bases; junction bases not matched to a gene: 10. Per germline, CDR1 SEHNR and CDR2 FQNEAQ (reference sequence).

The chain links TRBV6-2 or TRBV6-3 to TRBJ2-7; 7 bases agree with TRBD2. The germline V gene has CDR1 MNHEY and CDR2 SVGEGT. The trim removed 0 bases at V and 4 bases at J, leaving 9 bases unmatched. CDR3 size: 16 residues. DNA for the CDR3: TGTGCCAGCAGTTACTCGATTCGGCTAGCGGTATACGAGCAGTACTTC. Translation: CASSYSIRLAVYEQYF.

The rearrangement uses TRBV20-1 and TRBJ2-3; D is ambiguous. CDR1 is DFQATT, CDR2 SNEGSKA, per germline (reference sequence). The CDR3 is 15 amino acids. The V end was cut by 0 bases, the J end by 2 bases, with 12 bases between. The CDR3 here is CSARDWLAITDTQYF. For the CDR3, the DNA is TGCAGTGCTAGAGACTGGTTGGCGATCACAGATACGCAGTATTTT.

By share, this clonotype counts as medium-sized. The rearrangement links TRBV20-1 to TRBJ2-7; 10 bases align to TRBD2. The CDR3 spans 14 residues. Germline-derived CDR1 and CDR2 are DFQATT and SNEGSKA (reference sequence). V trimming: 3 bases; J trimming: 6 bases; junction bases outside the gene matches: 8. As DNA, the CDR3 is TGCAGTGCTAGTCTTCTAGCGGGAGTCGGCGAGCAGTACTTC. Amino acid sequence: CSASLLAGVGEQYF.

This clonotype was found a few times. V is TRBV6-1 and J is TRBJ2-2; TRBD1 or TRBD2 may be the D gene (5 bases each). Germline lookup yields CDR1 MNHNS and CDR2 SASEGT. The CDR3 length is 17 residues. Trimming left V 11 bases short and J 2 bases short, with 24 bases between. The CDR3 DNA reads as TGTGCCGCCGCCCGCCGCTATACCGGGACCAACACCGGGGAGCTGTTTTTT. This codes for CAAARRYTGTNTGELFF.

The chain is built from TRBV28 and TRBJ2-3, with no clear D. CDR1 and CDR2 from the germline V gene are MDHEN and SYDVKM. Deletions cut 1 base from V and 2 bases from J, with 4 bases between. The CDR3 runs to 13 residues. The CDR3 coding sequence is TGTGCCAGCAGTTTATTAGCCACAGATACGCAGTATTTT. This translates into CASSLLATDTQYF.

J is TRBJ2-5 and V is TRBV20-1; 10 bases are shared with TRBD1. The CDR3 has 14 amino acids. Germline CDR1 DFQATT, CDR2 SNEGSKA (reference sequence). With V trimmed by 5 bases and J by 4 bases, 7 bases remained unmatched. The CDR3 nucleotides are TGCAGTGCTTGGGACAGGGGTTTGTCAGAGACCCAGTACTTC. Protein product: CSAWDRGLSETQYF.

This clonotype turned up a few times. The V call is TRBV7-2, the J call TRBJ2-5; D is ambiguous. Germline values: CDR1 SGHTA, CDR2 FQGNSA. The CDR3 has 16 residues. V was clipped by 4 bases and J by 7 bases, with 22 bases between them. CDR3 DNA: TGTGCCAGCAGCTCCCGCCGGAGAACAGCCATCGGGACCCAGTACTTC. Protein product: CASSSRRRTAIGTQYF.

V and J are TRBV7-9 and TRBJ1-2, with D tentatively TRBD1 (6 bases). V shed 5 bases and J shed 3 bases, with 13 bases lying between them. Germline V gene sequence: CDR1 SEHNR, CDR2 FQNEAQ (reference sequence). The CDR3 has 14 residues. The CDR3 loop reads CASSPTDSYYGYTF. In DNA form, the CDR3 reads TGTGCCAGCAGCCCCACGGACAGCTACTATGGCTACACCTTC.

The rearrangement joins TRBV4-1 to TRBJ2-5; D possibly corresponds to TRBD2 (6 bases). The CDR3 length is 14 residues. The V gene lost 3 bases and the J gene lost 1 base, with 9 bases spanning the gap. CDR1 and CDR2 from the germline V gene are MGHRA and YSYEKL. The CDR3 DNA reads TGCGCCAGCAGCCAGTCCGGGGGCCAAGAGACCCAGTACTTC. Translated: CASSQSGGQETQYF.

This clonotype was counted only a few times. This chain connects TRBV7-3 to TRBJ2-1; 10 bases agree with TRBD2. V dropped 3 bases and J dropped 2; count of bases not matched to a gene: 1. CDR3 size: 15 residues. CDR1 SGHTA and CDR2 FQGTGA come from the germline V gene. CDR3 loop: CASSLGTSAYNEQFF. CDR3 DNA: TGTGCCAGCAGCTTGGGGACTAGCGCCTACAATGAGCAGTTCTTC.

This clonotype was counted only a few times. V usage is TRBV4-2 and J usage is TRBJ2-5, with D uncertain. V lost 1 base and J lost 5, with 11 bases in between. Germline CDR1 LGHNA, CDR2 YNFKEQ. The CDR3 has 14 amino acids. The DNA of the CDR3 is TGTGCCAGCAGCCAAGTCGATAAGGCGGAGACCCAGTACTTC. Amino acids: CASSQVDKAETQYF.

This clonotype was observed a handful of times. The rearrangement joins TRBV20-1 to TRBJ1-5; TRBD1 aligns across 8 bases. V lost 3 bases to trimming and J lost 6 bases; unmatched junction nucleotides: 10. The CDR3 extends over 15 amino acids. Germline CDR1 is DFQATT and CDR2 is SNEGSKA (reference sequence). This chain's CDR3 is CSASVPDRVSQPQHF. DNA of the CDR3: TGCAGTGCTAGTGTACCGGACAGGGTGTCTCAGCCCCAGCATTTT.

This clonotype occurred a few times. The V and J genes are TRBV7-6 and TRBJ2-7; D is unclear. Trimming shortened V by 5 bases and J by 5 bases, and 19 bases separated the two germline ends. From germline, CDR1 is SGHVS and CDR2 FNYEAQ. This CDR3 has 15 amino acids. As DNA, the CDR3 is TGTGCCAGCAGCCTTTCGTGGGCTTATTCCCACGAGCAGTACTTC. Translating it yields CASSLSWAYSHEQYF.

CDR3 nucleotide sequence: TGCAGTGCTGCGGGCCAAGATCACGGCGGGGGGACCTTTGACGAGCAGTACTTC. It translates to CSAAGQDHGGGTFDEQYF. V usage is TRBV20-1 and J usage is TRBJ2-7; 8 positions agree with TRBD2. The CDR3 extends over 18 amino acids. With V trimmed by 5 bases and J by 5 bases, 23 bases remained unmatched. Germline CDR1 DFQATT, CDR2 SNEGSKA (reference sequence).

This rearrangement joins TRBV7-8 to TRBJ2-1; the match to TRBD1 covers 7 bases. The CDR3 contains 14 residues. CDR1 SGHVS and CDR2 FQNEAQ come from the germline V gene. J lost 6 bases, V lost 5 bases, and 7 bases had no gene match. The CDR3 region has the DNA TGTGCCAGCAGCACCTCAAACAGGGGCAATGAGCAGTTCTTC. This encodes CASSTSNRGNEQFF. The variable domain in full, with the rest retrieved from reference TRBV7-8 and TRBJ2-1, is GAGVSQSPRYKVAKRGQDVALRCDPISGHVSLFWYQQALGQGPEFLTYFQNEAQLDKSGLPSDRFFAERPEGSVSTLKIQRTQQEDSAVYLCASSTSNRGNEQFFGPGTRLTVL.

This sequence joins TRBV7-2 and TRBJ2-3, with TRBD2 as a possible D gene (6 bases). CDR3 size: 13 residues. Trimming shortened V by 1 base and J by 14 bases, and 16 bases separated the two germline ends. Per the germline V gene, CDR1 is SGHTA and CDR2 is FQGNSA. This CDR3 is CASSLGRDLPPYF. CDR3 nucleotides: TGTGCCAGCAGCTTAGGGAGGGACCTGCCACCGTATTTT.